This TCR beta chain emerged from a study of T cell repertoires in cytomegalovirus infection. Via MiXCR, TCRdb re-called the reads, giving one row per CDR3 protein. The data hold around 770,000 distinct CDR3 sequences, with almost 30% observed a single time. About this clonotype: Its target is not known.

Study-level points and caveats: Dominating the ex vivo response were HLA-C-restricted CMV-specific TCR beta clonotypes.

The CDR3 is 13 amino acids. Per the germline V gene, CDR1 is SQVTM and CDR2 is ANQGSEA. J gave up 8 bases and V 5 bases, and 7 bases lay outside the gene matches. The J gene is TRBJ2-1, the V gene TRBV29-1; 9 bases are a match to TRBD1. This TCR derives from a human donor in good health (CMV status not recorded). Some clones in this sample may be carry-over from other donors' samples. The sample in question was cultured CD8+ T cells from PBMCs, obtained from culture after CMV antigen stimulation. CDR3 sequence: CSVRTGEVYEQFF. CDR3 coding DNA: TGCAGCGTTCGGACAGGGGAGGTGTATGAGCAGTTCTTC.